A single sample gave rise to the 8 T cell receptor beta chains below, sequenced in a study of T cell repertoires in cytomegalovirus infection. TCRdb re-analysed the reads in MiXCR, keeping a single row per CDR3 protein. The sample lists over 300,000 distinct CDR3 sequences, roughly 16% occurring once. Sequenced: PBMCs. Receptors originate from a human donor in good health (CMV status not recorded). Some clones in this sample may be carry-over from other donors' samples.

This clonotype was seen a few times. V gene TRBV24-1 combines with J gene TRBJ2-1; the D is unclear. The CDR3 covers 13 residues. Germline V gene sequence: CDR1 KGHDR, CDR2 SFDVKD. The ends were cut back, 1 base at V and 10 bases at J, with 10 bases in the middle. CDR3 bases: TGTGCCACCAGTGATTTTGGGTTGAGGGAGCAGTTCTTC. Protein sequence: CATSDFGLREQFF.

CDR3 bases: TGTGCCATCAGTGAGTCGTCACAGGGAGAGGGGTCACCCCTCCACTTT. Translation gives CAISESSQGEGSPLHF. The chain uses TRBV10-3 and TRBJ1-6, with D possibly being TRBD1 (6 bases). The V and J ends lost 0 bases and 10 bases respectively, with 16 bases between them. The CDR3 extends over 16 amino acids. Germline-derived CDR1 and CDR2 are ENHRY and SYGVKD.

The table lists this clonotype with a few counts. The CDR3 region has the DNA TGTGCCAGCAGCCAAGATCGGGCTGACAGAAACAATGAGCAGTTCTTC. Translated: CASSQDRADRNNEQFF. The chain employs TRBV3-1 and TRBJ2-1; D is perhaps TRBD1 (5 bases). The CDR3 loop spans 16 amino acids. Trimming shortened V by 0 bases and J by 5 bases, and 14 bases separated the two germline ends. Germline loops: CDR1 LGHDT, CDR2 YNNKEL (reference sequence).

This clonotype was found many times. The chain uses TRBV2 and TRBJ2-5, with 7 bases lining up with TRBD1. This CDR3 spans 14 amino acids. Germline V gene data show CDR1 as SNHLY and CDR2 as FYNNEI. The V gene end was trimmed by 7 bases and the J gene end by 1 base; junction bases not matched to a gene: 6. CDR3 sequence (DNA): TGTGCCAGCACACAGGGGTCGGCCCAAGAGACCCAGTACTTC. This encodes CASTQGSAQETQYF. The complete variable domain, with remaining parts taken from reference TRBV2 and TRBJ2-5, reads EPEVTQTPSHQVTQMGQEVILRCVPISNHLYFYWYRQILGQKVEFLVSFYNNEISEKSEIFDDQFSVERPDGSNFTLKIRSTKLEDSAMYFCASTQGSAQETQYFGPGTRLLVL.

This clonotype occurred many times. The J gene is TRBJ2-5, the V gene TRBV11-3, with D possibly matching TRBD2 (5 bases). This CDR3 is 15 amino acids long. V dropped 5 bases and J dropped 1 base, with 14 bases sitting between them. The germline V gene has CDR1 SGHNT and CDR2 YENEEA. CDR3 bases: TGTGCCAGCAGCCCCACCGCGGGCCCCCAAGAGACCCAGTACTTC. Translation: CASSPTAGPQETQYF.

This clonotype was counted many times. The CDR3 nucleotides read TGTGCCAGCAGGGCGGACAGGGGGCCATCACCCCTCCACTTT. It encodes CASRADRGPSPLHF. This sequence joins TRBV7-2 and TRBJ1-6; 11 nucleotides agree with TRBD1. The CDR3 is made up of 14 amino acids. Per germline, CDR1 SGHTA and CDR2 FQGNSA. V gave up 6 bases and J gave up 10 bases; unmatched junction bases: 5.

This clonotype was observed a handful of times. V is TRBV24-1 and J is TRBJ2-3, with a tentative D call TRBD1 (5 bases). The CDR3 is 14 amino acids. The germline CDR1 and CDR2 sequences are KGHDR and SFDVKD. V was cut by 5 bases and J by 4 bases, with 12 bases left in between. In DNA, the CDR3 is TGTGCCACCAGTGGGAAGGGGTGGGCAGATACGCAGTATTTT. Translation gives CATSGKGWADTQYF.

The V and J genes are TRBV6-5 and TRBJ1-5; 8 bases map to TRBD1. CDR3 size: 14 residues. Germline loops: CDR1 MNHEY, CDR2 SVGAGI. J gave up 3 bases and V 6 bases, and 4 bases lay outside the gene matches. DNA of the CDR3: TGTGCCAGCAGAAGACAGGGGACCAATCAGCCCCAGCATTTT. Translation gives CASRRQGTNQPQHF.